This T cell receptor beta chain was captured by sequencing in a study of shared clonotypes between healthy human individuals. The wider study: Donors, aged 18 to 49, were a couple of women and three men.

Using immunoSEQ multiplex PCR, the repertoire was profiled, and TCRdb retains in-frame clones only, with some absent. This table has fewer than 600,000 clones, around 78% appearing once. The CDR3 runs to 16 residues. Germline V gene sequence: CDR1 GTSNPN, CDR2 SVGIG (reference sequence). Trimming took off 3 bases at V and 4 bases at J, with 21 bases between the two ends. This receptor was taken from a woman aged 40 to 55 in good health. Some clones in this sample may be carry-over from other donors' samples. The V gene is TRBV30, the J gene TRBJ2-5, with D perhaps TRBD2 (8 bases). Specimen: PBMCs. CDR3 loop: CAWSEGAAGVGETQYF. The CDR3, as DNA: TGTGCCTGGAGCGAGGGGGCAGCGGGAGTTGGAGAGACCCAGTACTTC.